This is a list of T cell receptor beta chains from one sample in a study of human T cells and chemical hapten exposure. TCRdb redid the calling of the RACE reads with MiXCR, one entry per CDR3 protein. The table lists 300,000 to 450,000 distinct CDR3 sequences, about 5% of them singletons. Sequenced material: whole blood, taken in connection with sensitization to the hapten diphenylcyclopropenone (DPC). The receptor set was obtained from a young woman with alopecia areata. Some clones in this sample may be carry-over from other donors' samples. The CDR3 runs from the conserved cysteine through the conserved F or W. Each record gives: J gene, V gene, clone size, D gene, CDR3 protein, CDR3 DNA. A D gene is named only where the DNA matches it firmly. Size values are once, few and many counts, or a class for expanded clones, and some rows have none.

j_call: TRBJ2-1
v_call: TRBV7-3
clone_size: few
d_call: NA
cdr3_aa: CASSLSLANNEQFF
cdr3_nt: TGTGCCAGCAGCTTATCGCTAGCGAACAATGAGCAGTTCTTC

j_call: TRBJ2-5
v_call: TRBV29-1
clone_size: many
d_call: NA
cdr3_aa: CSVEQVGGSQETQYF
cdr3_nt: TGCAGCGTTGAACAGGTCGGGGGAAGCCAAGAGACCCAGTACTTC

j_call: TRBJ1-4
v_call: TRBV28
clone_size: many
d_call: TRBD1
cdr3_aa: CASSLSPGTGDANNEKLFF
cdr3_nt: TGTGCCAGCAGTTTATCCCCCGGGACAGGCGACGCCAATAATGAAAAACTGTTTTTT

j_call: TRBJ2-7
v_call: TRBV6-2/TRBV6-3
clone_size: many
d_call: NA
cdr3_aa: CATKSPHQSYEQYF
cdr3_nt: TGTGCCACCAAGAGCCCGCATCAATCCTACGAGCAGTACTTC

j_call: TRBJ1-1
v_call: TRBV12-3/TRBV12-4
clone_size: NA
d_call: NA
cdr3_aa: CASSFQGFSEAFF
cdr3_nt: TGTGCCAGCAGTTTTCAGGGTTTTTCGGAAGCTTTCTTT

j_call: TRBJ2-5
v_call: TRBV5-1
clone_size: many
d_call: TRBD2
cdr3_aa: CASSRSGGRQETQYF
cdr3_nt: TGCGCCAGCAGTCGCAGCGGGGGCCGTCAAGAGACCCAGTACTTC

j_call: TRBJ1-4
v_call: TRBV12-3/TRBV12-4
clone_size: many
d_call: NA
cdr3_aa: CASSRDTRGEKLFF
cdr3_nt: TGTGCCAGCAGCCGGGACACCCGGGGTGAAAAACTGTTTTTT

j_call: TRBJ2-1
v_call: TRBV20-1
clone_size: NA
d_call: NA
cdr3_aa: CSARETVSYNEQFF
cdr3_nt: TGCAGTGCTAGAGAAACGGTTTCCTACAATGAGCAGTTCTTC

j_call: TRBJ1-6
v_call: TRBV5-1
clone_size: many
d_call: TRBD1
cdr3_aa: CASSSPGQGSSPLHF
cdr3_nt: TGCGCCAGCAGCTCCCCGGGACAGGGAAGTTCACCCCTCCACTTT

j_call: TRBJ1-1
v_call: TRBV20-1
clone_size: few
d_call: TRBD1
cdr3_aa: CSARDGQGGETEAFF
cdr3_nt: TGCAGTGCTAGAGACGGACAGGGGGGAGAGACTGAAGCTTTCTTT

j_call: TRBJ1-4
v_call: TRBV20-1
clone_size: few
d_call: TRBD1
cdr3_aa: CSASPGTGSEKLFF
cdr3_nt: TGCAGTGCTAGCCCGGGGACAGGGTCCGAAAAACTGTTTTTT

j_call: TRBJ2-3
v_call: TRBV6-1
clone_size: NA
d_call: NA
cdr3_aa: CASRYSGHADTQYF
cdr3_nt: TGTGCCAGCAGGTATTCGGGGCATGCGGATACGCAGTATTTT

j_call: TRBJ2-3
v_call: TRBV4-2
clone_size: few
d_call: TRBD2
cdr3_aa: CASSLDSGGTNTDTQYF
cdr3_nt: TGTGCCAGCAGCCTGGATAGCGGGGGGACCAACACAGATACGCAGTATTTT

j_call: TRBJ2-3
v_call: TRBV4-3
clone_size: few
d_call: NA
cdr3_aa: CASSQGVASTDTQYF
cdr3_nt: TGCGCCAGCAGCCAGGGGGTCGCTAGCACAGATACGCAGTATTTT